This paragraph reports one T cell receptor (beta chain). The antigen is undetermined. This record belongs to a study of T cells after yellow fever vaccination. Study at large: The SMART-Seq v4 Ultra Low Input method served to prepare the low-cell-number fractions. The study, taken as a whole, reports: Re-detected after boosting: most primary clones, 96% of CD4 and about 90% of CD8. The presence of abundant clonotypes contaminating from the bulk population was possible in FACS-sorted repertoires.

From germline, CDR1 is SGDLS and CDR2 YYNGEE. V lost 4 bases to trimming and J lost 7 bases, with 17 bases between them. CDR3 length: 15 amino acids. As TCR cDNA was made by 5'RACE template switching, a universal primer site and UMIs were added. TCRdb reprocessed the 5' RACE reads via MiXCR and lists one record per CDR3 protein. The sample holds about 320,000 distinct CDR3 sequences, over 3.5% seen once. The chain is built from TRBV9 and TRBJ1-4; D call uncertain. The TCR sequence derives from a young man who received the YFV17D yellow fever vaccine. The material sequenced was PBMCs, taken 15 days after the yellow fever booster vaccination. The CDR3 nucleotides read TGTGCCAGCAGCTCCCACGACGTTCGACGTGAAAAACTGTTTTTT. Amino acids: CASSSHDVRREKLFF.